The 5 T cell receptor delta chains presented below share a single source sample, sequenced in a study of γδ T cells in repeated Plasmodium falciparum infection. Flow sorting of PBMC yielded separate Vgamma9/Vdelta2+ and Vdelta2-negative gammadelta T cell populations for bulk repertoire analysis. With CATT, TCRdb re-called clones from the multiplex PCR reads. The sample lists around 89,000 delta-chain clones; 1.4% were seen once. The sample was gamma-delta T cells from blood. The receptor set was obtained from a pool of human donors (malaria-infected and uninfected, not separated).

This clone was seen a handful of times. The protein given by TCRdb reflects a much larger clone and differs at residue 12 from this DNA's translation, likely from a read error; the protein shown is the DNA's translation. The chain uses TRDV2 and TRDJ1; 12 nucleotides align to TRDD3. Here the J gene came from matching the DNA to germline, since TCRdb omits it. The V and J ends lost 0 bases and 2 bases, in that order; junction bases with no gene match: 15. There are 20 residues in the CDR3. CDR1 and CDR2 (germline): GEAIGNYY, EKD. The CDR3 here is CACDTVFLGDTRIHTDKLIF. The CDR3 DNA reads as TGTGCCTGTGACACCGTGTTCCTGGGGGATACGCGGATTCATACCGATAAACTCATCTTT.

The V gene is TRDV1, the J gene TRDJ1, with D unresolved. CDR3 length: 16 residues. The germline gives CDR1 TSWWSYY, CDR2 QGS. Trimming removed 0 bases from V and 3 bases from J, with 14 bases in between. The CDR3 loop reads CALGELRWYRADKLIF. The CDR3 DNA sequence: TGTGCTCTTGGGGAACTTAGGTGGTACCGGGCCGATAAACTCATCTTT.

This clone has only a few counts. TCRdb's protein for this DNA is that of a much larger clone and differs from the translation at residue 13, likely a read error; the protein shown is the DNA translation. The rearrangement joins TRDV1 to TRDJ1; 7 nucleotides align to TRDD3. Germline V gives CDR1 TSWWSYY, CDR2 QGS. The V gene end was trimmed by 1 base and the J gene end by 2 bases; junction bases not matched to a gene: 25. The CDR3 consists of 22 residues. The CDR3 spells CALGERPLKAWYRGMRTDKLIF. Here the CDR3 DNA reads TGTGCTCTTGGGGAACGGCCTTTAAAGGCGTGGTACAGGGGGATGCGAACCGATAAACTCATCTTT.

This clone was detected only a few times. The likely explanation is a read error, given a far larger clone one base away. Other DNA sequences within the sample encode an identical CDR3. The chain has TRDV2 and TRDJ1, with 10 bases lining up with TRDD3. The length of the CDR3 is 19 residues. Germline values: CDR1 GEAIGNYY, CDR2 EKD. Trimming cost V 1 base and J 0 bases; bases outside gene matches: 13. CDR3 sequence reads: CACDTVGGYEGGYTDKLIF. The CDR3 DNA reads as TGTGCCTGTGACACTGTGGGGGGATACGAGGGGGGATACACCGATAAACTCATCTTT.

In its sample, this clone was seen many times. This rearrangement joins TRDV3 to TRDJ1, with TRDD2 as a possible D gene (5 bases). The germline CDR1 and CDR2 sequences are TVYSNPD and GDNSRS (reference sequence). Trimming removed 2 bases from V and 7 bases from J, with 14 bases in between. The CDR3 spans 12 residues. CDR3 nucleotides: TGTGCCTTTGCCTTCTTGAGAGGTAAACTCATCTTT. Protein: CAFAFLRGKLIF.